This entry concerns a single TCR beta chain. TCRdb re-called the PCR reads with MiXCR. Of about 70,000 clones listed, roughly a sixth are singletons. The source of the sample is a study of metastatic and nonmetastatic thyroid tumors. As for the study in general: Comparison of repertoires was carried out across blood and tumor or nodule tissue from malignant and benign thyroid patients.

Treatment of any kind had been given to no patient before thyroid surgery. The specimen sequenced was blood. This clonotype was obtained from a female donor with papillary thyroid cancer or a benign thyroid nodule (not recorded which). Some clones in this sample may be carry-over from other donors' samples.

The CDR3 bases are TGTGCCACCAGTTACGCTACTAGCGGCCCTTACAATGAGCAGTTCTTC. This codes for CATSYATSGPYNEQFF. J is TRBJ2-1 and V is TRBV24-1, with 8 positions matching TRBD2. V lost 6 bases and J lost 4; bases outside the gene matches: 10. There are 16 residues in the CDR3. Per germline, CDR1 KGHDR and CDR2 SFDVKD.